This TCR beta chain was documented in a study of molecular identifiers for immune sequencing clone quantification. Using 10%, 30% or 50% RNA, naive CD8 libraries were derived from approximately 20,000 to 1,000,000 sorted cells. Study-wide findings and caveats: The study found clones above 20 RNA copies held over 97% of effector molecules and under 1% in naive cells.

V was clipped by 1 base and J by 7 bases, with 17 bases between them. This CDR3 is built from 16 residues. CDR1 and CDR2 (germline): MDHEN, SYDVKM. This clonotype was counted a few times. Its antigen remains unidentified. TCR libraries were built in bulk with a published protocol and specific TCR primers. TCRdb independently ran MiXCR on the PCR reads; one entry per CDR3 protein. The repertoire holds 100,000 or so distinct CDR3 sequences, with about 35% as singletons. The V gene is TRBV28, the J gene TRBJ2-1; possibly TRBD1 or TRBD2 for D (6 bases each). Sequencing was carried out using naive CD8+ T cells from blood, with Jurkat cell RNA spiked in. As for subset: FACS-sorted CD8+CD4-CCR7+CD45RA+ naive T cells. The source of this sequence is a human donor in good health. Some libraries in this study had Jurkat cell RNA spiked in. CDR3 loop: CASSLYLGGLRNEQFF. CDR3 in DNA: TGTGCCAGCAGTTTATATCTTGGGGGGCTACGGAATGAGCAGTTCTTC. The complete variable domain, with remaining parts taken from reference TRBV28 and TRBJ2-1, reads DVKVTQSSRYLVKRTGEKVFLECVQDMDHENMFWYRQDPGLGLRLIYFSYDVKMKEKGDIPEGYSVSREKKERFSLILESASTNQTSMYLCASSLYLGGLRNEQFFGPGTRLTVL.